The entry below describes one TCR beta chain. A much bigger clone sits one base away, suggesting this may be a read error. The record originates from a study of T cells in Graves' hyperthyroidism and ophthalmopathy. A patient was excluded if there was uncontrolled infection, other autoimmune disease, pregnancy or lactation. On the basis of clinical symptoms, serum thyroxine and TRAb, thyroid ultrasound and orbital computed tomography, diagnoses were made. Authors of the study amplified TCR beta CDR3 regions from RNA transcripts. First-round RT-PCR with HTBI primers amplified the TCR CDR3 region. TCRdb redid the calling of the multiplex PCR reads with MiXCR, one entry per CDR3 protein. The sample lists around 250,000 distinct CDR3 sequences; about 14% were seen once. This clonotype was sampled from a woman aged 40-49 years with Graves' hyperthyroidism that later progressed to Graves' ophthalmopathy. Material: blood.

The CDR3 loop reads CASGYTTTNYGYTF. As DNA, the CDR3 is TGTGCCAGCGGTTACACTACTACTAACTATGGCTACACCTTC. The rearrangement uses TRBV6-5 and TRBJ1-2; D gene uncertain. This CDR3 region has 14 residues. Germline V gene sequence: CDR1 MNHEY, CDR2 SVGAGI.